A single sample is the source of the 24 T cell receptor beta chains below, sequenced in a study of response to subunit inactivated influenza vaccine. TCRdb re-analysed the RT-PCR reads in MiXCR, keeping a single row per CDR3 protein. Of 530,000 or so distinct CDR3 sequences listed, around 15% are singletons. The material was PBMCs from blood, obtained about 12 days after vaccination. These TCRs come from a man aged 50 to 59 who received an inactivated influenza vaccine.

The V and J genes are TRBV11-1 and TRBJ2-7; 10 positions match TRBD1. The CDR3 has 18 residues. Germline loops: CDR1 SGHAT, CDR2 FQDESV (reference sequence). The V gene end was trimmed by 4 bases and the J gene end by 2 bases; junction bases not matched to a gene: 14. The CDR3 loop is CASSWTISDRGLPYEQYF. CDR3 nucleotides: TGTGCCAGCAGCTGGACAATATCTGACAGGGGGCTTCCCTACGAGCAGTACTTC. Complete variable domain (other parts from reference TRBV11-1 and TRBJ2-7): EAEVAQSPRYKITEKSQAVAFWCDPISGHATLYWYRQILGQGPELLVQFQDESVVDDSQLPKDRFSAERLKGVDSTLKIQPAELGDSAMYLCASSWTISDRGLPYEQYFGPGTRLTVT.

This clonotype was seen more than once but under ten times. The V and J genes are TRBV6-1 and TRBJ1-2; TRBD1 is a possible D gene (6 bases). This CDR3 is 14 amino acids long. The germline V gene encodes CDR1 MNHNS and CDR2 SASEGT. Deletions cut 4 bases from V and 4 bases from J, with 13 bases between. The CDR3 loop reads CASSVQGGSYGYTF. DNA for the CDR3: TGTGCCAGCAGTGTACAGGGCGGGAGCTATGGCTACACCTTC.

V gene TRBV5-1 combines with J gene TRBJ2-7; 8 bases agree with TRBD2. V lost 4 bases to trimming and J lost 5 bases; unmatched junction nucleotides: 11. The CDR3 loop spans 15 amino acids. Looked up from germline, CDR1 is SGHRS and CDR2 is YFSETQ. CDR3: CASSVGAGVPHEQYF. For the CDR3, the DNA is TGCGCCAGCAGCGTGGGAGCGGGAGTGCCACACGAGCAGTACTTC.

This clonotype was seen a few times. The CDR3 reads CASNAGIWNTEAFF. CDR3 DNA sequence: TGTGCCAGCAACGCCGGAATTTGGAACACTGAAGCTTTCTTT. This chain connects TRBV12-3 or TRBV12-4 to TRBJ1-1; D is undetermined. This CDR3 contains 14 residues. V dropped 7 bases and J dropped 1 base, with 13 bases sitting between them.

This chain connects TRBV5-1 to TRBJ1-4; TRBD1 matches 9 bases. Germline V lookup: CDR1 SGHRS, CDR2 YFSETQ. J gave up 7 bases and V 4 bases, and 8 bases lay outside the gene matches. The CDR3 has 15 amino acids. DNA for the CDR3: TGCGCCAGCAGCGCGGGACAGGGCGCTTCTGAAAAACTGTTTTTT. It translates to CASSAGQGASEKLFF.

A few counts support this clonotype. The chain has TRBV29-1 and TRBJ1-4; the D gene is possibly TRBD1 (5 bases). Per germline, CDR1 SQVTM and CDR2 ANQGSEA. This CDR3 contains 12 residues. The V end lost 4 bases, the J end lost 3 bases, and 6 bases lay between the germline ends. The DNA for the CDR3 is TGCAGCGTTGTACAGGCTAATGAAAAACTGTTTTTT. Its translation: CSVVQANEKLFF.

This chain connects TRBV5-1 to TRBJ2-7; 8 bases fit TRBD1. V dropped 4 bases and J dropped 0; count of bases not matched to a gene: 9. The length of the CDR3 is 16 residues. CDR1 and CDR2 (germline): SGHRS, YFSETQ. Here the CDR3 reads CASSQKMTGASYEQYF. The DNA for the CDR3 is TGCGCCAGCAGCCAGAAGATGACAGGGGCCTCCTACGAGCAGTACTTC.

This clonotype was observed a few times. This chain links TRBV4-3 with TRBJ2-1; the match to TRBD2 covers 7 bases. J gave up 7 bases and V 3 bases, and 6 bases lay outside the gene matches. Germline assignment: CDR1 LGHNA and CDR2 YSLEER. The CDR3 consists of 14 residues. The CDR3 bases are TGCGCCAGCAGCCATCTAGCGGAGGGTAATGAGCAGTTCTTC. Its translation: CASSHLAEGNEQFF.

This chain uses TRBV27 with TRBJ2-2; D is ambiguous. CDR1 and CDR2 from the germline V gene are MNHEY and SMNVEV (reference sequence). The CDR3 has 13 amino acids. The V gene lost 6 bases and the J gene lost 4 bases, with 9 bases spanning the gap. In DNA, the CDR3 is TGTGCCAGCAGCTGGTCTAGCACCGGGGAGCTGTTTTTT. This encodes CASSWSSTGELFF.

This clonotype was detected only a few times. V is TRBV20-1 and J is TRBJ2-1, with D perhaps TRBD2 (5 bases). This CDR3 comprises 17 residues. Trimming left V 3 bases short and J 7 bases short, with 25 bases between. Germline V gene lookup returns CDR1 DFQATT and CDR2 SNEGSKA (reference sequence). As DNA, the CDR3 is TGCAGTGCTAGCACCTTCTTGGGTCAGGAGGTTTGGAATGAGCAGTTCTTC. Translating gives CSASTFLGQEVWNEQFF.

The chain joins TRBV6-1 to TRBJ2-6; D ambiguous. This CDR3 has 16 residues. CDR1 is MNHNS and CDR2 is SASEGT in the germline V gene. V lost 7 bases to trimming and J lost 1 base, with 14 bases between them. The CDR3 DNA reads TGTGCCAGCACTCCCCGAGCCCTTTCTGGGGCCAACGTCCTGACTTTC. Residues: CASTPRALSGANVLTF.

The chain's CDR3 is CASSIGQASYEQYF. Here the CDR3 DNA reads TGTGCCAGCTCGATCGGACAGGCCTCCTACGAGCAGTACTTC. This sequence joins TRBV18 and TRBJ2-7, with TRBD1 matching over 7 bases. V trimming: 6 bases; J trimming: 0 bases; junction bases outside the gene matches: 5. Germline V gene sequence: CDR1 KGHSH, CDR2 LQKENI. The CDR3 has 14 amino acids.

The CDR3 DNA reads as TGTGCCAGCAGCTTAGAGGAGGGGGATACGCAGTATTTT. Translated, it gives CASSLEEGDTQYF. The chain carries TRBV7-8 and TRBJ2-3; D is perhaps TRBD2 (6 bases). The V end was cut by 1 base, the J end by 6 bases, with 8 bases between. The germline CDR1 and CDR2 sequences are SGHVS and FQNEAQ. The CDR3 loop spans 13 amino acids.

This clonotype occurred many times. V gene TRBV20-1 combines with J gene TRBJ2-7; D is ambiguous. There are 12 residues in the CDR3. Germline V CDR1 and CDR2: DFQATT, SNEGSKA (reference sequence). Deletions cut 6 bases from V and 1 base from J, with 10 bases between. The chain's CDR3 is CSAQDRSYEQYF. CDR3 DNA sequence: TGCAGTGCCCAGGACCGTTCCTACGAGCAGTACTTC.

The table lists this clonotype with a few counts. The chain employs TRBV20-1 and TRBJ2-1; possibly TRBD1 or TRBD2 for D (5 bases each). The germline V and J ends were trimmed by 5 bases and 0 bases, with 14 bases remaining between them. This CDR3 is 15 amino acids long. Germline assignment: CDR1 DFQATT and CDR2 SNEGSKA (reference sequence). Here the CDR3 DNA reads TGCAGTGCTCAGTTGGGGGTCGGCTCCTACAATGAGCAGTTCTTC. It yields the protein CSAQLGVGSYNEQFF.

This chain links TRBV5-1 with TRBJ2-3; D uncertain. The CDR3 sequence is 14 residues long. CDR1 is SGHRS, CDR2 YFSETQ, per germline. Trimming removed 0 bases at V and 1 base at J, with 6 bases between. CDR3 in amino acids: CASSLETGTDTQYF. As DNA, the CDR3 is TGCGCCAGCAGCTTGGAGACTGGCACAGATACGCAGTATTTT.

The CDR3 DNA reads TGCGCCAGCAGTTTCTACGGAGGGGTAGCGGGAGCGAAGGACAATGAGCAGTTCTTC. It is translated as CASSFYGGVAGAKDNEQFF. The genes are TRBV5-1 and TRBJ2-1; 9 bases align to TRBD2. The germline gives CDR1 SGHRS, CDR2 YFSETQ. This CDR3 is built from 19 residues. V lost 5 bases to trimming and J lost 5 bases; unmatched junction nucleotides: 20.

This clonotype was detected ten times or more. The rearrangement joins TRBV6-2 or TRBV6-3 to TRBJ2-7; TRBD1 agrees at 8 bases. After removal of 6 bases from V and 3 bases from J, the junction contained 10 bases not matched to a gene. CDR3 length equals 15 residues. The V gene's germline CDR1 is MNHEY and CDR2 SVGEGT. The CDR3 region is CASREQGARIYEQYF. The CDR3, as DNA: TGTGCCAGCAGGGAGCAGGGGGCGCGAATCTACGAGCAGTACTTC.

This clonotype was seen repeatedly, ten times or more. This sequence joins TRBV18 and TRBJ2-7, with 9 bases lining up with TRBD1. The CDR3 totals 17 residues. Germline V lookup: CDR1 KGHSH, CDR2 LQKENI. V was pared by 3 bases and J by 1 base, with 10 bases of the junction left unmatched. CDR3 sequence (DNA): TGTGCCAGCTCACCTTTGGAAACCGGGACAGGGTCCTACGAGCAGTACTTC. Translating it yields CASSPLETGTGSYEQYF. Looking up the rest from reference TRBV18 and TRBJ2-7 gives the full variable domain: NAGVMQNPRHLVRRRGQEARLRCSPMKGHSHVYWYRQLPEEGLKFMVYLQKENIIDESGMPKERFSAEFPKEGPSILRIQQVVRGDSAAYFCASSPLETGTGSYEQYFGPGTRLTVT.

The sample holds many counts of this clonotype. The rearrangement links TRBV7-2 to TRBJ2-7; D is unresolved. Per the germline V gene, CDR1 is SGHTA and CDR2 is FQGNSA. V was pared by 3 bases and J by 6 bases, with 18 bases between. The CDR3 extends over 15 amino acids. CDR3 protein: CASSFSSVARGEQYF. CDR3 in DNA: TGTGCCAGCAGCTTCTCATCCGTCGCTAGAGGCGAGCAGTACTTC.

This rearrangement joins TRBV4-3 to TRBJ2-1; 7 positions match TRBD2. Germline trimming cut 8 bases from V and 8 bases from J; bases unmatched to any gene: 12. The germline gives CDR1 LGHNA, CDR2 YSLEER. This CDR3 has 14 amino acids. The CDR3: CASGRGGLGDEQFF. The CDR3 DNA reads as TGCGCCAGCGGACGCGGGGGTTTGGGCGATGAGCAGTTCTTC.

Of note for this clonotype: Being one base from a much bigger clone, this may be a read error. This chain connects TRBV18 to TRBJ1-1; the D is unclear. From germline, CDR1 is KGHSH and CDR2 LQKENI. This CDR3 has 13 residues. The CDR3 loop is CDSSLRTDTEAFF. The DNA of the CDR3 is TGTGACAGCTCCCTTCGGACGGACACTGAAGCTTTCTTT.

Only a few counts were recorded for this clonotype. The chain joins TRBV3-1 to TRBJ1-2, with 7 nucleotides matching TRBD1. The junction had 7 bases not matched to a gene; V was cut back by 1 base and J by 8 bases. Germline values: CDR1 LGHDT, CDR2 YNNKEL (reference sequence). The CDR3 contains 14 residues. The CDR3, as DNA: TGTGCCAGCAGCCAAGTAACAGGGGTGGCGGGCTACACCTTC. Translated, it gives CASSQVTGVAGYTF.

This clonotype was seen a handful of times. The chain carries TRBV7-9 and TRBJ1-6; TRBD1 matches 8 bases. Germline CDR1 SEHNR, CDR2 FQNEAQ (reference sequence). The CDR3 extends over 16 amino acids. The J segment lost 7 bases and the V segment lost 6 bases, leaving 11 bases of the junction unmatched. CDR3 sequence reads: CASRKVGQGANSPLHF. CDR3 coding DNA: TGTGCCAGCAGGAAGGTGGGGCAGGGGGCAAATTCACCCCTCCACTTT.